The rows below give T cell receptor beta chains drawn from one sample of a study of T cell changes during pregnancy in multiple sclerosis. Some clones are missing from TCRdb's copy, which holds only in-frame ones; the method was immunoSEQ multiplex PCR. The sample comprises about 40,000 clones, 89% of which are singletons, and about 1% rests with the top ten. This material consisted of CD4+ T cells from peripheral blood mononuclear cells, taken after pregnancy. These receptors all stem from a female donor with multiple sclerosis, enrolled in a pregnancy study. The conserved cysteine and the conserved F or W are not part of the CDR3 here. The order of the fields is D gene, V gene, CDR3 protein. The D gene is left open where the match is weak.

>.|TRBV27
ASSFRRDQETQY
>TRBD2|TRBV9
ASSVALAEVETQY
>TRBD2|TRBV7-9
ASSFLAGLPEQF
>TRBD1|TRBV12-5
ASEGPDREGTEAF
>TRBD2|TRBV5-1
ASSLASGYQETQY
>.|TRBV4-2
ASSQATGGTFNGDIQY
>.|TRBV11-2
ASSLGLGAGNTIY
>.|TRBV5-5
ASSFRLVGDQETQY
>TRBD1|TRBV5-4
ASSPVRDRVGEQY
>TRBD1|TRBV5-4
ASSSRDREETQY
>TRBD1|TRBV5-5
ASSDATGFSSYEQY
>.|TRBV28
ASSSTPPGTPYNEQF
>TRBD1|TRBV27
ASQRQGYTGELF
>.|TRBV5-6
ASSLFRGSGEKLF
>TRBD2|TRBV11-3
ASSLSAGGGEELF
>.|TRBV28
ASRSGGDYGYT
>TRBD1|TRBV11-2
ASSSDLVRGFGYT
>.|TRBV5-4
ASSWDSNYEQY
>.|TRBV7-2
ASSFRTGELF
>TRBD2|TRBV7-3
ASSLSLAEYNEQF
>TRBD2|TRBV11-2
ASRRSGASGRDEQF
>TRBD2|TRBV18
ASSPGLAGDNEQF
>TRBD1|TRBV5-1
ASYRDRGSYEQY
>.|TRBV5-5
ASSLVGFEKLF
>.|TRBV30
AWSVRQAFQETQY
>.|TRBV7-6
ASSPQEGLNEKLF
>.|TRBV5-4
ASSPIPQSNEKLF
>.|TRBV21-1
ASSTRPTEYGYT
>TRBD1|TRBV5-1
ASSPQGGQPQH
>.|TRBV18
ASSPLSWLAGGDTQY
>TRBD2|TRBV5-1
ASSLATSGTKTSYEQY
>.|TRBV14
ASSQGGLTYEQY
>.|TRBV18
ASSPTGSYEQY
>.|TRBV5-1
ASSRGGTDTQY